These 21 T cell receptor beta chains were all obtained from the same sample, sequenced in a study of CD8 T cells in ankylosing spondylitis. In TCRdb, the 5' RACE reads were re-called with MiXCR into one record per CDR3 protein. The top ten clones hold around 12% of a sample with 350,000 to 450,000 distinct CDR3 sequences, 20% to 25% of them seen once. Material for sequencing was blood, either unsorted or a sorted T cell fraction (not recorded which). All receptors come from a male donor with ankylosing spondylitis or in good health (not recorded which).

This chain joins TRBV12-3 or TRBV12-4 and TRBJ2-7, with D perhaps TRBD1 (5 bases). Trimming stripped 3 bases from V and 5 bases from J, with 8 bases between. The CDR3 has 12 amino acids. The CDR3 is CASSFLRDEQYF. The DNA of the CDR3 is TGTGCCAGCAGTTTTCTCAGGGACGAGCAGTACTTC.

This sequence joins TRBV4-1 and TRBJ2-1; 10 bases are shared with TRBD2. The V gene end was trimmed by 4 bases and the J gene end by 4 bases; junction bases not matched to a gene: 4. The CDR3 is made up of 15 amino acids. Germline V gene sequence: CDR1 MGHRA, CDR2 YSYEKL. The CDR3 protein is CASSPSGSDYNEQFF. For the CDR3, the DNA is TGCGCCAGCAGCCCTAGCGGGAGTGATTACAATGAGCAGTTCTTC.

This clonotype was counted between two and nine times. The rearrangement links TRBV12-3 or TRBV12-4 to TRBJ1-5; D remains unclear. Trimming pared 1 base from V and 6 bases from J, leaving 7 bases between. The CDR3 is 13 amino acids. The CDR3 region has the DNA TGTGCCAGCAGTTTAGTTTGGGGTCAGCCCCAGCATTTT. Translation gives CASSLVWGQPQHF.

The chain is built from TRBV10-3 and TRBJ2-2; the D gene could be TRBD1 or TRBD2 (5 bases each). This CDR3 is 16 amino acids long. V shed 2 bases and J shed 6 bases, with 16 bases lying between them. Germline CDR1 reads ENHRY; CDR2 reads SYGVKD. The DNA of the CDR3 is TGTGCCATCAGTGAGGAGGTCGGGGCCCGCGCCGGGGAGCTGTTTTTT. Translation gives CAISEEVGARAGELFF.

In this sample, this clonotype turned up a few times. The chain uses TRBV27 and TRBJ2-1; tentatively, D is TRBD2 (5 bases). CDR1 and CDR2 (germline): MNHEY, SMNVEV (reference sequence). The CDR3 extends over 14 amino acids. V was cut by 6 bases and J by 4 bases, with 13 bases left in between. The CDR3 DNA is TGTGCCAGCAGCCCCCCCGGACTTTACAATGAGCAGTTCTTC. Amino acid sequence: CASSPPGLYNEQFF.

This clonotype was recorded many times. The V and J genes are TRBV12-3 or TRBV12-4 and TRBJ1-5; D gene ambiguous. The CDR3 runs 15 residues. V was shortened by 5 bases and J by 5 bases, with 16 bases between the two germline ends. The CDR3 sequence is CASSRAWASDQPQHF. The CDR3 nucleotides are TGTGCCAGCAGTCGGGCCTGGGCAAGCGATCAGCCCCAGCATTTT.

This clonotype was detected many times. The rearrangement links TRBV7-2 to TRBJ2-1; a possible D gene is TRBD1 (6 bases). The germline V gene encodes CDR1 SGHTA and CDR2 FQGNSA. This CDR3 contains 13 residues. V lost 3 bases, J lost 7 bases, and 10 bases lay in between. CDR3 coding DNA: TGTGCCAGCAGCTTTGGGGGCCGGAATGAGCAGTTCTTC. Residues: CASSFGGRNEQFF.

The V gene is TRBV7-9, the J gene TRBJ2-7, with 7 bases matching TRBD2. Germline values: CDR1 SEHNR, CDR2 FQNEAQ (reference sequence). CDR3 length equals 14 residues. V shed 2 bases, J shed 0 bases, and the junction held 1 base outside the gene matches. CDR3 residues: CASSLSGDSYEQYF. CDR3 coding DNA: TGTGCCAGCAGCTTAAGCGGGGACTCCTACGAGCAGTACTTC.

The table lists this clonotype with a few counts. This chain links TRBV7-9 with TRBJ1-1; D call uncertain. Germline V gene data show CDR1 as SEHNR and CDR2 as FQNEAQ (reference sequence). V was clipped by 4 bases and J by 4 bases, with 10 bases between them. The CDR3 runs to 13 residues. Here the CDR3 DNA reads TGTGCCAGCAGCTATGACTTGGGCACTGAAGCTTTCTTT. Translated, it gives CASSYDLGTEAFF.

V usage is TRBV7-9 and J usage is TRBJ2-7; TRBD2 matches 7 bases. The CDR3 contains 11 residues. CDR1 and CDR2 (germline): SEHNR, FQNEAQ (reference sequence). Trimming cost V 7 bases and J 7 bases; bases outside gene matches: 4. The CDR3 loop reads CASTVGGEQYF. The CDR3 region has the DNA TGTGCCAGCACCGTGGGAGGGGAGCAGTACTTC.

This clonotype has more than one count but fewer than ten. V usage is TRBV15 and J usage is TRBJ1-3; no clear D. Germline CDR1 LNHNV, CDR2 YYDKDF (reference sequence). The ends were cut back, 2 bases at V and 6 bases at J, with 8 bases in the middle. The CDR3 runs to 13 residues. DNA of the CDR3: TGTGCCACCAGCAGACCCACAGAAAACACCATATATTTT. Amino acid sequence: CATSRPTENTIYF.

This clonotype was observed many times. The chain is built from TRBV27 and TRBJ2-3; the D is unclear. Germline V CDR1 and CDR2: MNHEY, SMNVEV (reference sequence). The CDR3 loop spans 15 amino acids. The ends were cut back, 2 bases at V and 2 bases at J, with 11 bases in the middle. The CDR3 DNA sequence: TGTGCCAGCAGTTTAATTGGCCTATCCACAGATACGCAGTATTTT. It encodes CASSLIGLSTDTQYF.

This rearrangement joins TRBV7-2 to TRBJ2-3; D may match TRBD1 or TRBD2 (5 bases each). CDR1 and CDR2 (germline): SGHTA, FQGNSA. The V end lost 10 bases, the J end lost 1 base, and 15 bases lay between the germline ends. The CDR3 length is 14 residues. The CDR3 bases are TGTGCCACCCACGTGGGGGACCGCACAGATACGCAGTATTTT. Its protein is CATHVGDRTDTQYF.

DNA for the CDR3: TGCAGTGCTAGAGAGCGGGGGTACAATGAGCAGTTCTTC. It codes for CSARERGYNEQFF. This chain joins TRBV20-1 and TRBJ2-1; TRBD2 agrees at 7 bases. The CDR3 is 13 residues long. V was pared by 0 bases and J by 4 bases, with 0 bases of the junction left unmatched. From germline, CDR1 is DFQATT and CDR2 SNEGSKA (reference sequence).

This chain connects TRBV20-1 to TRBJ1-3, with TRBD1 as a possible D gene (5 bases). V dropped 4 bases and J dropped 3 bases, with 10 bases sitting between them. CDR3 size: 13 residues. CDR1 is DFQATT, CDR2 SNEGSKA, per germline (reference sequence). The CDR3 loop is CSAMGELGNTIYF. CDR3 coding DNA: TGCAGTGCTATGGGGGAACTTGGAAACACCATATATTTT.

This clonotype was seen a few times. The gene calls are TRBV6-5 and TRBJ2-3, with D possibly being TRBD2 (6 bases). The CDR3 contains 16 residues. The germline CDR1 and CDR2 sequences are MNHEY and SVGAGI. Deletions cut 0 bases from V and 0 bases from J, with 10 bases between. In DNA form, the CDR3 reads TGTGCCAGCAGTTACTCGGGACTGGCTAGCACAGATACGCAGTATTTT. This gives the protein CASSYSGLASTDTQYF.

J is TRBJ2-5 and V is TRBV11-2, with 10 positions matching TRBD2. This CDR3 spans 19 amino acids. Trimming removed 6 bases from V and 4 bases from J; junction bases left unmatched: 20. From germline, CDR1 is SGHAT and CDR2 FQNNGV. In nucleotides, the CDR3 is TGTGCCAGCAGTTCCATCCTGAATAGCGGGGGGCAGGGAAGAGAGACCCAGTACTTC. Protein product: CASSSILNSGGQGRETQYF. The complete variable domain, with remaining parts taken from reference TRBV11-2 and TRBJ2-5, reads EAGVAQSPRYKIIEKRQSVAFWCNPISGHATLYWYQQILGQGPKLLIQFQNNGVVDDSQLPKDRFSAERLKGVDSTLKIQPAKLEDSAVYLCASSSILNSGGQGRETQYFGPGTRLLVL.

The chain couples TRBV24-1 to TRBJ2-5; no clear D. The CDR3 spans 13 residues. Trimming left V 9 bases short and J 0 bases short, with 10 bases between. Germline CDR1 and CDR2: KGHDR and SFDVKD. The CDR3 DNA sequence: TGTGCCACCCGCAGCAGCGACCAAGAGACCCAGTACTTC. Translating it yields CATRSSDQETQYF.

This clonotype came up a few times. The genes are TRBV27 and TRBJ2-1; possible D gene TRBD1, 5 bases. Germline V lookup: CDR1 MNHEY, CDR2 SMNVEV (reference sequence). With 5 bases removed from V and 1 base from J, the gap between germline ends came to 15 bases. The CDR3 totals 16 residues. CDR3 in DNA: TGTGCCAGCAGTCCAATGTGGGGCAGTTCCTACAATGAGCAGTTCTTC. It yields the protein CASSPMWGSSYNEQFF.

CDR3 DNA: TGTGCTTATGACAGCAGGCCCTACAATGAGCAGTTCTTC. Residues: CAYDSRPYNEQFF. The chain has TRBV7-9 and TRBJ2-1; tentatively, D is TRBD1 (5 bases). The CDR3 totals 13 residues. CDR1 and CDR2 (germline): SEHNR, FQNEAQ (reference sequence).

This clonotype was counted a few times. The rearrangement uses TRBV12-3 or TRBV12-4 and TRBJ1-4, with a possible D match to TRBD1 (6 bases). The CDR3 spans 17 residues. V lost 5 bases and J lost 4, with 20 bases in between. The CDR3 bases are TGTGCCAGCAGTCCCCAGCTAGACGGGGGCGTTAATGAAAAACTGTTTTTT. Translation gives CASSPQLDGGVNEKLFF.